The rows below give T cell receptor beta chains drawn from one sample of a study of blood T cell repertoires in COVID-19. The data were produced by immunoSEQ multiplex PCR, yet TCRdb's version contains in-frame clones alone and is incomplete. Of 200,000 to 250,000 clones listed, over 80% are singletons. Source material: PBMCs or T cells enriched from blood (not recorded which). The receptor set was obtained from a woman aged 30 to 39 who had been exposed to COVID-19. Both conserved end residues are part of each CDR3. Fields, in order: D gene, V gene, CDR3 length, clone size, J gene, CDR3 DNA, CDR3 protein. The D gene is left open where the match is weak. Rows give clone size only sometimes, using once, few, many, or a class for an expanded clone.

d_call: TRBD2; v_call: TRBV23-1; cdr3_length: 13; clone_size: NA; j_call: TRBJ2-7; cdr3_nt: TGCGCCAGCAGTCAGGGGGGGGTCCACGAGCAGTACTTC; cdr3_aa: CASSQGGVHEQYF
d_call: TRBD2; v_call: TRBV5-6; cdr3_length: 15; clone_size: NA; j_call: TRBJ2-7; cdr3_nt: TGTGCCAGCAGCTCCTGGACTAGCGGGATCTACGAGCAGTACTTC; cdr3_aa: CASSSWTSGIYEQYF
d_call: TRBD2; v_call: TRBV18; cdr3_length: 15; clone_size: NA; j_call: TRBJ2-1; cdr3_nt: TGTGCCAGCTCACCACCGGGGGGAGGGTTCAATGAGCAGTTCTTC; cdr3_aa: CASSPPGGGFNEQFF
d_call: TRBD2; v_call: TRBV24-1; cdr3_length: 16; clone_size: NA; j_call: TRBJ2-2; cdr3_nt: TGTGCCACCAGTGATTCTAGCGGGAGTAGTACCGGGGAGCTGTTTTTT; cdr3_aa: CATSDSSGSSTGELFF
d_call: TRBD2; v_call: TRBV6-1; cdr3_length: 16; clone_size: NA; j_call: TRBJ2-3; cdr3_nt: TGTGCCAGCAGTGGACTAGCGGGAGCGGGGACAGATACGCAGTATTTT; cdr3_aa: CASSGLAGAGTDTQYF
d_call: NA; v_call: TRBV9; cdr3_length: 15; clone_size: NA; j_call: TRBJ1-2; cdr3_nt: TGTGCCAGCAGCGTAGGGCCGGGGGGAGGCTATGGCTACACCTTC; cdr3_aa: CASSVGPGGGYGYTF
d_call: TRBD1; v_call: TRBV19; cdr3_length: 14; clone_size: NA; j_call: TRBJ1-1; cdr3_nt: TGTGCCAGTAGTATGTATCAGGGGGCCACTGAAGCTTTCTTT; cdr3_aa: CASSMYQGATEAFF
d_call: TRBD2; v_call: TRBV5-6; cdr3_length: 19; clone_size: few; j_call: TRBJ2-7; cdr3_nt: TGTGCCAGCAGTCTTTGGCCGGGACTAGCGGGAGGGCCCTTCAACGAGCAGTACTTC; cdr3_aa: CASSLWPGLAGGPFNEQYF
d_call: TRBD2; v_call: TRBV4-1; cdr3_length: 17; clone_size: NA; j_call: TRBJ2-7; cdr3_nt: TGCGCCAGCAGCCAAGTCGGTAGCGGGAGCCGCTCCTACGAGCAGTACTTC; cdr3_aa: CASSQVGSGSRSYEQYF
d_call: TRBD1; v_call: TRBV24-1; cdr3_length: 16; clone_size: NA; j_call: TRBJ2-5; cdr3_nt: TGTGCCACCAGTGACCACCGACAGGGGCACCAAGAGACCCAGTACTTC; cdr3_aa: CATSDHRQGHQETQYF
d_call: TRBD1; v_call: TRBV29-1; cdr3_length: 15; clone_size: NA; j_call: TRBJ1-2; cdr3_nt: TGCAGCGTTGACGATCCGGACAGGGCGGCGAGTGGCTACACCTTC; cdr3_aa: CSVDDPDRAASGYTF
d_call: NA; v_call: TRBV19; cdr3_length: 14; clone_size: NA; j_call: TRBJ1-4; cdr3_nt: TGTGCCAGTAGTATGGGCAGGATGAATGAAAAACTGTTTTTT; cdr3_aa: CASSMGRMNEKLFF
d_call: TRBD1; v_call: TRBV5-8; cdr3_length: 18; clone_size: NA; j_call: TRBJ1-2; cdr3_nt: TGTGCCAGCAGCGGAGGGGGCGTGCCGGGGCGTTCTAACTATGGCTACACCTTC; cdr3_aa: CASSGGGVPGRSNYGYTF
d_call: TRBD2; v_call: TRBV11-2; cdr3_length: 16; clone_size: NA; j_call: TRBJ2-2; cdr3_nt: TGTGCCAGCAGCTTAGTCGGCGGGAGGACGGGTGGGGAGCTGTTTTTT; cdr3_aa: CASSLVGGRTGGELFF
d_call: NA; v_call: TRBV5-1; cdr3_length: 16; clone_size: NA; j_call: TRBJ2-3; cdr3_nt: TGCGCCAGCAGCTTGGCCGGTGGAGGGGGCACGAATACGCAGTATTTT; cdr3_aa: CASSLAGGGGTNTQYF
d_call: NA; v_call: TRBV11-2; cdr3_length: 13; clone_size: once; j_call: TRBJ1-2; cdr3_nt: TGTGCCAGCAGCTTTGGACAAAGCTATGGCTACACCTTC; cdr3_aa: CASSFGQSYGYTF
d_call: TRBD2; v_call: TRBV3-1/TRBV3-2; cdr3_length: 16; clone_size: once; j_call: TRBJ2-5; cdr3_nt: TGTGCCAGCAGCCAAGATGCTAGCGGGAGGGCAGAGACCCAGTACTTC; cdr3_aa: CASSQDASGRAETQYF
d_call: NA; v_call: TRBV2; cdr3_length: 18; clone_size: NA; j_call: TRBJ1-6; cdr3_nt: TGTGCCAGCAGCGTATTCTACCCCGGGACACAAAATAATTCACCCCTCCACTTT; cdr3_aa: CASSVFYPGTQNNSPLHF
d_call: TRBD1; v_call: TRBV29-1; cdr3_length: 15; clone_size: NA; j_call: TRBJ1-3; cdr3_nt: TGCAGCGTTGCTTCTGGACAGGCCCTTGGAAACACCATATATTTT; cdr3_aa: CSVASGQALGNTIYF
d_call: NA; v_call: TRBV24-1; cdr3_length: 11; clone_size: NA; j_call: TRBJ2-7; cdr3_nt: TGTGCCACGATAGACTACTACGAGCAGTACTTC; cdr3_aa: CATIDYYEQYF
d_call: TRBD2; v_call: TRBV10-3; cdr3_length: 19; clone_size: NA; j_call: TRBJ2-1; cdr3_nt: TGTGCCATCAGTGCGTTGGCTAGCGGGCTTATCTTCTCCTACAATGAGCAGTTCTTC; cdr3_aa: CAISALASGLIFSYNEQFF
d_call: TRBD1; v_call: TRBV2; cdr3_length: 14; clone_size: NA; j_call: TRBJ1-6; cdr3_nt: TGTGCCAGCAGAGGCGGGACAGGGGATTCACCCCTCCACTTT; cdr3_aa: CASRGGTGDSPLHF
d_call: TRBD2; v_call: TRBV5-1; cdr3_length: 16; clone_size: once; j_call: TRBJ2-1; cdr3_nt: TGCGCCAGCAGGGACATCAGCGGGAGAAGGTACAATGAGCAGTTCTTC; cdr3_aa: CASRDISGRRYNEQFF
d_call: NA; v_call: TRBV11-2; cdr3_length: 16; clone_size: NA; j_call: TRBJ1-3; cdr3_nt: TGTGCCAGCAGCTTAGCTGGGGGGACCTTCGGAAACACCATATATTTT; cdr3_aa: CASSLAGGTFGNTIYF
d_call: NA; v_call: TRBV14; cdr3_length: 12; clone_size: many; j_call: TRBJ2-5; cdr3_nt: TGTGCCAGCAGCCACTATCAAGAGACCCAGTACTTC; cdr3_aa: CASSHYQETQYF
d_call: NA; v_call: TRBV21-1; cdr3_length: 15; clone_size: NA; j_call: TRBJ1-5; cdr3_nt: TGTGCCAGCAGCAAAGGCAGGGTGGTCAATCAGCCCCAGCATTTT; cdr3_aa: CASSKGRVVNQPQHF
d_call: NA; v_call: TRBV3-1/TRBV3-2; cdr3_length: 14; clone_size: NA; j_call: TRBJ1-2; cdr3_nt: TGTGCCAGCACGGTTGGGAGTTCCTCGGCTGGCTACACCTTC; cdr3_aa: CASTVGSSSAGYTF
d_call: NA; v_call: TRBV4-1; cdr3_length: 15; clone_size: NA; j_call: TRBJ2-7; cdr3_nt: TGCGCCAGCAGCCCACAGGCACAGGCGGCCTACGAGCAGTACTTC; cdr3_aa: CASSPQAQAAYEQYF
d_call: NA; v_call: TRBV27; cdr3_length: 13; clone_size: NA; j_call: TRBJ1-6; cdr3_nt: TGTGCCAGCAGTCTAGGTCCAGATTCACCCCTCCACTTT; cdr3_aa: CASSLGPDSPLHF
d_call: NA; v_call: TRBV25-1; cdr3_length: 15; clone_size: NA; j_call: TRBJ2-2; cdr3_nt: TGTGCCAGCAGTGAGCCGGGACACAACACCGGGGAGCTGTTTTTT; cdr3_aa: CASSEPGHNTGELFF
d_call: NA; v_call: TRBV11-2; cdr3_length: 14; clone_size: NA; j_call: TRBJ2-2; cdr3_nt: TGTGCCAGCAGCCCAGGGCCAACTACCGGGGAGCTGTTTTTT; cdr3_aa: CASSPGPTTGELFF
d_call: TRBD2; v_call: TRBV5-1; cdr3_length: 14; clone_size: once; j_call: TRBJ2-1; cdr3_nt: TGCGCCAGCAGCTTGTTCCCTAGCGGGAATGAGCAGTTCTTC; cdr3_aa: CASSLFPSGNEQFF
d_call: TRBD2; v_call: TRBV4-1; cdr3_length: 16; clone_size: NA; j_call: TRBJ2-7; cdr3_nt: TGCGCCAGCAGCCAAGAAGTAGCGGGGAGCTCCTACGAGCAGTACTTC; cdr3_aa: CASSQEVAGSSYEQYF
d_call: TRBD1; v_call: TRBV7-9; cdr3_length: 14; clone_size: NA; j_call: TRBJ1-2; cdr3_nt: TGTGCCAGCAGGGCCGCGACAGGGGACTATGGCTACACCTTC; cdr3_aa: CASRAATGDYGYTF
d_call: TRBD2; v_call: TRBV5-1; cdr3_length: 14; clone_size: NA; j_call: TRBJ2-5; cdr3_nt: TGCGCCAGCAGCGAGGGGACTAGTGGAGAGACCCAGTACTTC; cdr3_aa: CASSEGTSGETQYF
d_call: NA; v_call: TRBV7-9; cdr3_length: 13; clone_size: NA; j_call: TRBJ1-1; cdr3_nt: TGTGCCAGCAGCTTAGGGACTTACACTGAAGCTTTCTTT; cdr3_aa: CASSLGTYTEAFF
d_call: NA; v_call: TRBV12-3/TRBV12-4; cdr3_length: 12; clone_size: NA; j_call: TRBJ2-7; cdr3_nt: TGTGCCAGCAGATCGAACCAGTACGAGCAGTACTTC; cdr3_aa: CASRSNQYEQYF
d_call: NA; v_call: TRBV3-1/TRBV3-2; cdr3_length: 15; clone_size: NA; j_call: TRBJ1-3; cdr3_nt: TGTGCCAGCAGCCAACGGGGGATGGAAGGAAACACCATATATTTT; cdr3_aa: CASSQRGMEGNTIYF
d_call: NA; v_call: TRBV5-4; cdr3_length: 15; clone_size: NA; j_call: TRBJ2-5; cdr3_nt: TGTGCCAGCAGCAAAGGAGGGACAGAGGTTGAGACCCAGTACTTC; cdr3_aa: CASSKGGTEVETQYF
d_call: NA; v_call: TRBV7-9; cdr3_length: 13; clone_size: NA; j_call: TRBJ1-1; cdr3_nt: TGTGCCAGCAGCGCTACCCAACGGTTTGAAGCTTTCTTT; cdr3_aa: CASSATQRFEAFF
d_call: TRBD2; v_call: TRBV5-8; cdr3_length: 18; clone_size: NA; j_call: TRBJ2-3; cdr3_nt: TGTGCCAGCAGCTTGGGCGGACTAGCGGGCTCTAGCACAGATACGCAGTATTTT; cdr3_aa: CASSLGGLAGSSTDTQYF
d_call: NA; v_call: TRBV30; cdr3_length: 13; clone_size: NA; j_call: TRBJ2-7; cdr3_nt: TGTGCCTGGAGCCAGGGGAACTCCTACGAGCAGTACTTC; cdr3_aa: CAWSQGNSYEQYF
d_call: TRBD2; v_call: TRBV9; cdr3_length: 18; clone_size: NA; j_call: TRBJ2-1; cdr3_nt: TGTGCCAGCAGCGACGCCGTGGGGGCTAGCGGGATTTACAATGAGCAGTTCTTC; cdr3_aa: CASSDAVGASGIYNEQFF
d_call: NA; v_call: TRBV29-1; cdr3_length: 14; clone_size: once; j_call: TRBJ1-2; cdr3_nt: TGCAGCGTTATTGCGACAGGCCTATCCTATGGCTACACCTTC; cdr3_aa: CSVIATGLSYGYTF
d_call: NA; v_call: TRBV5-8; cdr3_length: 15; clone_size: NA; j_call: TRBJ1-1; cdr3_nt: TGTGCCAGCAGCTTGGCCGCGGTTGGGTATACTGAAGCTTTCTTT; cdr3_aa: CASSLAAVGYTEAFF
d_call: TRBD1; v_call: TRBV5-1; cdr3_length: 14; clone_size: NA; j_call: TRBJ1-2; cdr3_nt: TGCGCCAGCAGCTTACAGGGGGACTCCTATGGCTACACCTTC; cdr3_aa: CASSLQGDSYGYTF
d_call: NA; v_call: TRBV2; cdr3_length: 14; clone_size: NA; j_call: TRBJ1-2; cdr3_nt: TGTGCCAGCAAGACCATAACAGGGAACTATGGCTACACCTTC; cdr3_aa: CASKTITGNYGYTF
d_call: NA; v_call: TRBV4-1; cdr3_length: 17; clone_size: NA; j_call: TRBJ1-1; cdr3_nt: TGCGCCAGCAGCCACCTCCTCGGGGGGTCGAGGAACACTGAAGCTTTCTTT; cdr3_aa: CASSHLLGGSRNTEAFF
d_call: TRBD1; v_call: TRBV2; cdr3_length: 13; clone_size: NA; j_call: TRBJ1-2; cdr3_nt: TGTGCCAACCTACAGGGGTTGGACTATGGCTACACCTTC; cdr3_aa: CANLQGLDYGYTF
d_call: TRBD2; v_call: TRBV4-1; cdr3_length: 15; clone_size: NA; j_call: TRBJ2-7; cdr3_nt: TGCGCCAGCAGCCAAGCGGGAGGGCCTCGATACGAGCAGTACTTC; cdr3_aa: CASSQAGGPRYEQYF
d_call: NA; v_call: TRBV5-1; cdr3_length: 14; clone_size: NA; j_call: TRBJ2-5; cdr3_nt: TGCGCCAGCAGCTTGGCCGGTCCCAAAGAGACCCAGTACTTC; cdr3_aa: CASSLAGPKETQYF
d_call: TRBD1; v_call: TRBV25-1; cdr3_length: 14; clone_size: NA; j_call: TRBJ1-3; cdr3_nt: TGTGCCAGCAGTGAGCTGACAGGGGGAAACACCATATATTTT; cdr3_aa: CASSELTGGNTIYF
d_call: TRBD1; v_call: TRBV30; cdr3_length: 14; clone_size: NA; j_call: TRBJ1-6; cdr3_nt: TGTGCCTGGAGCTTGGGACAGATGACTTCACCCCTCCACTTT; cdr3_aa: CAWSLGQMTSPLHF
d_call: NA; v_call: TRBV28; cdr3_length: 16; clone_size: NA; j_call: TRBJ1-1; cdr3_nt: TGTGCCAGCAGTCTTTATACAGGGTTTGGGGGCACTGAAGCTTTCTTT; cdr3_aa: CASSLYTGFGGTEAFF
d_call: NA; v_call: TRBV14; cdr3_length: 12; clone_size: NA; j_call: TRBJ1-2; cdr3_nt: TGTGCCAGCAGCCAGGTGGGCCTCCGGCTAACCTTC; cdr3_aa: CASSQVGLRLTF
d_call: TRBD1; v_call: TRBV19; cdr3_length: 14; clone_size: NA; j_call: TRBJ2-7; cdr3_nt: TGTGCCAGTAGAGAGGGACAGGGGGCGTCGGAGCAGTACTTC; cdr3_aa: CASREGQGASEQYF
d_call: TRBD1; v_call: TRBV30; cdr3_length: 13; clone_size: NA; j_call: TRBJ2-7; cdr3_nt: TGTGCCTGGGTCCGGGACAGGGGCTACGAGCAGTACTTC; cdr3_aa: CAWVRDRGYEQYF
d_call: TRBD2; v_call: TRBV5-8; cdr3_length: 16; clone_size: NA; j_call: TRBJ2-1; cdr3_nt: TGTGCCAGCAGGTTGCCCTTAGCGGGACTATACAATGAGCAGTTCTTC; cdr3_aa: CASRLPLAGLYNEQFF
d_call: NA; v_call: TRBV7-6; cdr3_length: 15; clone_size: NA; j_call: TRBJ2-7; cdr3_nt: TGTGCCAGCAGCCTAGGGGGAGGGACTAACTACGAGCAGTACTTC; cdr3_aa: CASSLGGGTNYEQYF
d_call: TRBD1; v_call: TRBV6-2/TRBV6-3; cdr3_length: 14; clone_size: NA; j_call: TRBJ1-2; cdr3_nt: TGTGCCAGCAGTCGAGGGACAGGGAACTATGGCTACACCTTC; cdr3_aa: CASSRGTGNYGYTF